A single sample gave rise to the 17 T cell receptor beta chains below, sequenced in a study of blood T cell repertoires in COVID-19 (TCRdb year 2020). The library was obtained by the immunoSEQ multiplex PCR assay. TCRdb provides this immuneACCESS table in a form limited to in-frame rearrangements. Some clones are lacking; in checked studies, under half of them reflect an unresolved V gene, and why the rest are absent is not known. Here the sample has more than 90,000 clones; roughly 87% occur a single time. Jointly, the top ten make up 7.7% of the sample. Sequencing was carried out using peripheral blood. All receptors derive from a human donor in a cohort sampled during active COVID-19.

The chain combines TRBV28 with TRBJ2-7; possible D gene TRBD1, 5 bases. Germline V gene sequence: CDR1 MDHEN, CDR2 SYDVKM. The V end lost 2 bases, the J end lost 6 bases, and 11 bases lay between the germline ends. The CDR3 runs 13 residues. CDR3 in DNA: TGTGCCAGCAGTTTAACAGGATCGGGCGAGCAGTACTTC. Its protein product is CASSLTGSGEQYF.

The V gene is TRBV5-1, the J gene TRBJ1-1; 7 nucleotides agree with TRBD1. CDR1 is SGHRS and CDR2 is YFSETQ in the germline V gene. J was trimmed by 1 base and V by 2 bases; bases with no gene match: 5. The CDR3 totals 15 residues. The CDR3 DNA reads as TGCGCCAGCAGCTTAACAGGGGAGAAGAACACTGAAGCTTTCTTT. As protein: CASSLTGEKNTEAFF.

This rearrangement joins TRBV24-1 to TRBJ2-3; D unclear. This CDR3 contains 15 residues. Germline values: CDR1 KGHDR, CDR2 SFDVKD. V lost 4 bases, J lost 5 bases, and 15 bases lay in between. In DNA form, the CDR3 reads TGTGCCACCAGTGACCCTAGAATGGCGGAAGATACGCAGTATTTT. It translates to CATSDPRMAEDTQYF.

The chain links TRBV7-9 to TRBJ1-4, with 9 bases matching TRBD1. V gave up 6 bases and J gave up 10 bases; unmatched junction bases: 9. The CDR3 extends over 14 amino acids. The germline gives CDR1 SEHNR, CDR2 FQNEAQ (reference sequence). CDR3 nucleotides: TGTGCCAGCAGACCCGGGACAGGGCTACCAAAACTGTTTTTT. Amino acids: CASRPGTGLPKLFF.

This sequence joins TRBV19 and TRBJ1-5, with 8 positions matching TRBD1. Germline loops: CDR1 LNHDA, CDR2 SQIVND (reference sequence). This CDR3 contains 16 residues. V lost 3 bases, J lost 4 bases, and 8 bases stayed unmatched. CDR3 nucleotide sequence: TGTGCCAGTAGTATGGGAACAGGGGGTCGGAATCAGCCCCAGCATTTT. This encodes CASSMGTGGRNQPQHF.

The V call is TRBV15, the J call TRBJ2-3; TRBD2 matches 9 bases. Germline V gene data show CDR1 as LNHNV and CDR2 as YYDKDF (reference sequence). J lost 6 bases, V lost 0 bases, and 10 bases had no gene match. There are 17 residues in the CDR3. The CDR3 reads CATSRDNGGGAWDTQYF. CDR3 bases: TGTGCCACCAGCAGAGATAATGGCGGGGGGGCCTGGGATACGCAGTATTTT.

The genes are TRBV5-1 and TRBJ2-2; TRBD2 aligns across 12 bases. The CDR3 covers 15 residues. In germline, CDR1 is SGHRS, CDR2 YFSETQ. V dropped 4 bases and J dropped 5; count of bases not matched to a gene: 3. CDR3 sequence: CASSQTSGSTGELFF. CDR3 DNA: TGCGCCAGCAGCCAGACTAGCGGGAGTACCGGGGAGCTGTTTTTT.

V usage is TRBV5-4 and J usage is TRBJ2-1, with D tentatively TRBD2 (6 bases). With 4 bases removed from V and 2 bases from J, the gap between germline ends came to 22 bases. The CDR3 runs 18 residues. Germline CDR1 SGHNT, CDR2 YYREEE (reference sequence). For the CDR3, the DNA is TGTGCCAGCAGCCTGTATAAGGGCGGAGGGGAGGCCTACAATGAGCAGTTCTTC. Translated, it gives CASSLYKGGGEAYNEQFF.

This clone was found a few times. The chain joins TRBV4-1 to TRBJ2-7, with a weak D call TRBD2 (6 bases). V was shortened by 0 bases and J by 0 bases, with 12 bases between the two germline ends. The germline V gene has CDR1 MGHRA and CDR2 YSYEKL. CDR3 length: 16 amino acids. The CDR3 reads CASSQEIAASSYEQYF. DNA for the CDR3: TGCGCCAGCAGCCAAGAGATAGCGGCGAGCTCCTACGAGCAGTACTTC.

The chain has TRBV6-5 and TRBJ2-5; weak D call: TRBD2 (6 bases). The germline V gene has CDR1 MNHEY and CDR2 SVGAGI. Deletions cut 4 bases from V and 5 bases from J, with 17 bases between. CDR3 size: 15 residues. This CDR3 reads CASSSYKGGRETQYF. CDR3 nucleotides: TGTGCCAGCAGTTCATACAAGGGAGGTCGGGAGACCCAGTACTTC.

The V and J genes are TRBV5-8 and TRBJ2-3, with D unresolved. The CDR3 loop spans 15 amino acids. CDR1 and CDR2 (germline): SGHTS, YDEGEE. Trimming took 4 bases from V and 4 from J, leaving 16 bases between them. The CDR3: CASSQRRLAPDTQYF. CDR3 in DNA: TGTGCCAGCAGCCAGCGTCGGTTGGCCCCAGATACGCAGTATTTT. Drawing the rest from reference TRBV5-8 and TRBJ2-3, the complete variable domain is EAGVTQSPTHLIKTRGQQATLRCSPISGHTSVYWYQQALGLGLQFLLWYDEGEERNRGNFPPRFSGRQFPNYSSELNVNALELEDSALYLCASSQRRLAPDTQYFGPGTRLTVL.

This chain uses TRBV18 with TRBJ1-3; D perhaps matches TRBD1 (5 bases). CDR3 size: 19 residues. Trimming stripped 3 bases from V and 0 bases from J, with 21 bases between. Germline V CDR1 and CDR2: KGHSH, LQKENI. CDR3 in amino acids: CASSPVFLGQVVSGNTIYF. CDR3 coding DNA: TGTGCCAGCTCACCCGTCTTTCTTGGACAAGTCGTCTCTGGAAACACCATATATTTT.

The V call is TRBV28, the J call TRBJ2-7; TRBD1 matches 9 bases. After removal of 5 bases from V and 4 bases from J, the junction contained 9 bases not matched to a gene. The CDR3 totals 15 residues. Germline CDR1 reads MDHEN; CDR2 reads SYDVKM. The CDR3 sequence is CASSTTGGNSYEQYF. The CDR3 DNA reads TGTGCCAGCAGTACGACAGGGGGAAATTCTTACGAGCAGTACTTC. Full variable domain (rest looked up from reference TRBV28 and TRBJ2-7): DVKVTQSSRYLVKRTGEKVFLECVQDMDHENMFWYRQDPGLGLRLIYFSYDVKMKEKGDIPEGYSVSREKKERFSLILESASTNQTSMYLCASSTTGGNSYEQYFGPGTRLTVT.

The J gene is TRBJ2-3, the V gene TRBV6-1; TRBD1 matches at 8 bases. Germline V gene data show CDR1 as MNHNS and CDR2 as SASEGT. The CDR3 has 16 amino acids. Trimming took 3 bases from V and 5 from J; bases not matched to a gene: 10. CDR3 residues: CASSDEDRGDEDTQYF. The CDR3 coding sequence is TGTGCCAGCAGTGACGAAGACAGGGGAGATGAAGATACGCAGTATTTT.

The rearrangement links TRBV7-9 to TRBJ2-3; possibly TRBD1 for D (6 bases). This CDR3 is built from 13 residues. Germline CDR1 and CDR2: SEHNR and FQNEAQ (reference sequence). V lost 7 bases and J lost 5, with 13 bases in between. The CDR3 is CASKQGWQDTQYF. As DNA, the CDR3 is TGTGCCAGCAAACAGGGCTGGCAAGATACGCAGTATTTT.

This chain connects TRBV20-1 to TRBJ1-6, with TRBD1 matching over 8 bases. Trimming removed 6 bases from V and 7 bases from J; junction bases left unmatched: 8. The CDR3 is 14 residues long. CDR1 is DFQATT and CDR2 is SNEGSKA in the germline V gene (reference sequence). CDR3 loop: CSASMGQENSPLHF. Here the CDR3 DNA reads TGCAGTGCCAGTATGGGACAGGAGAATTCACCCCTCCACTTT.

This sequence joins TRBV27 and TRBJ1-4; weak D call: TRBD1 (6 bases). Germline assignment: CDR1 MNHEY and CDR2 SMNVEV (reference sequence). Trimming pared 4 bases from V and 3 bases from J, leaving 15 bases between. The CDR3 has 16 amino acids. The CDR3: CASSSRRTDPNEKLFF. DNA for the CDR3: TGTGCCAGCAGTTCCCGACGGACAGACCCTAATGAAAAACTGTTTTTT.